Included here is one T cell receptor beta chain sequence, with context. The sample originates from a study of blood T cell repertoires in COVID-19. Participants, 18 to 89 years old, spanned 24 US areas. Before being deemed recovered, Cohort 3 donors had two negative PCRs, clearance, or symptom resolution. The CDR3 sequence is 16 residues long. The V segment lost 6 bases and the J segment 4 bases; nucleotides outside the gene matches: 11. CDR1 is LGHDT, CDR2 YNNKEL, per germline (reference sequence). Authors' data handling: Estimates of nucleated cell counts were drawn from the amplification of reference gene primers. Repertoires were generated with immunoSEQ multiplex PCR, while TCRdb's copy carries only in-frame clones and drops some. V and J calls and clone size follow that table, whereas D and trimming were derived from the DNA. The repertoire consists of some 320,000 clones, with roughly 90% occurring once and the leading ten covering 2.6%.

The receptor's source is a man aged 55 to 69 who had recovered from COVID-19. The sequenced sample was PBMCs or T cells enriched from blood (not recorded which). The chain couples TRBV3-1 (or the pseudogene TRBV3-2) to TRBJ2-4; TRBD1 matches at 8 bases. This chain's CDR3 is CASSPSHWTGKNIQYF. The CDR3 DNA reads as TGTGCCAGCAGTCCATCCCATTGGACAGGGAAAAACATTCAGTACTTC.